The subject of this entry is one T cell receptor beta chain. Its antigen is not known. The data stem from a study of T cells in localized non-small cell lung cancer. Study-level points and caveats: Within adjacent lung there appeared a median roughly 60 of the top 100 tumor clones. Sequencing was restricted to one tumor region; therefore, heterogeneity remains possible. Elevated circulating T cell density in blood was associated with longer overall survival. Highest T cell clonality was seen in uninvolved adjacent lung, surpassing that measured in tumor.

Assay: immunoSEQ multiplex PCR; the TCRdb copy retains only in-frame clones and omits some. This table has 1,900 or so clones, approximately 20% appearing once. The germline V gene encodes CDR1 SQVTM and CDR2 ANQGSEA. V lost 6 bases to trimming and J lost 0 bases, with 7 bases between them. CDR3 length: 12 amino acids. The V and J genes are TRBV29-1 and TRBJ2-3; D ambiguous. The material sequenced was lung tumor tissue, taken before any cancer treatment. The origin of this receptor is a male donor at least 60 years old with stage I lung adenocarcinoma. CDR3 in DNA: TGCAGCGTAAAGATCAGCACAGATACGCAGTATTTT. Its protein product is CSVKISTDTQYF.